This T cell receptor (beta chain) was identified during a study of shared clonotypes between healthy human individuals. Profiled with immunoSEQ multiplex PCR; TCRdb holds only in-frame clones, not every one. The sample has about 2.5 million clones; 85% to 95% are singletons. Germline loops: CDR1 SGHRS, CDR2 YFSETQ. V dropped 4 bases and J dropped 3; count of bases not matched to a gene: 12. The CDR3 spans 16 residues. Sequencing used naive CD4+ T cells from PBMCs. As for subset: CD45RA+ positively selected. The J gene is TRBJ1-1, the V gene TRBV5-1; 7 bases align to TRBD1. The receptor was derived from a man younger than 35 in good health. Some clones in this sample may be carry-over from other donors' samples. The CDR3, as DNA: TGCGCCAGCAGCACAAACAGGGGTAAAAGGGACACTGAAGCTTTCTTT. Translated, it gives CASSTNRGKRDTEAFF. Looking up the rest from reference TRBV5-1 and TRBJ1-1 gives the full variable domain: KAGVTQTPRYLIKTRGQQVTLSCSPISGHRSVSWYQQTPGQGLQFLFEYFSETQRNKGNFPGRFSGRQFSNSRSEMNVSTLELGDSALYLCASSTNRGKRDTEAFFGQGTRLTVV.